The 17 T cell receptor beta chains presented below share a single source sample, sequenced in a study. The data were produced by immunoSEQ multiplex PCR, yet TCRdb's version contains in-frame clones alone and is incomplete. Altogether some 70,000 clones are present, approximately 92% being singletons, with the ten largest covering 4% to 5%. The source material was PBMCs. Every receptor here comes from a middle-aged man with rheumatoid arthritis.

The chain couples TRBV5-5 to TRBJ2-3, with D perhaps matching TRBD2 (5 bases). The CDR3 has 12 amino acids. The V gene lost 4 bases and the J gene lost 8 bases, with 11 bases spanning the gap. Germline V gene sequence: CDR1 SGHKS, CDR2 YYEKEE (reference sequence). The CDR3, as DNA: TGTGCCAGCAGCACGGAAGGAGGTACGCAGTATTTT. Translating it yields CASSTEGGTQYF.

V gene TRBV6-5 combines with J gene TRBJ2-1; a possible D gene is TRBD2 (6 bases). CDR3 size: 15 residues. The V gene lost 7 bases and the J gene lost 6 bases, with 19 bases spanning the gap. The germline V gene has CDR1 MNHEY and CDR2 SVGAGI. The CDR3 spells CASTSRDPAGNEQFF. CDR3 nucleotides: TGTGCCAGCACCTCCCGGGACCCAGCGGGCAATGAGCAGTTCTTC.

Here the CDR3 reads CASSLGAFGVKNIQYF. The CDR3 region has the DNA TGTGCCAGCAGCTTAGGAGCCTTCGGGGTCAAAAACATTCAGTACTTC. The chain employs TRBV7-8 and TRBJ2-4, with D possibly matching TRBD2 (5 bases). Per the germline V gene, CDR1 is SGHVS and CDR2 is FQNEAQ. The CDR3 is 16 amino acids. Trimming shortened V by 1 base and J by 3 bases, and 13 bases separated the two germline ends.

This chain uses TRBV6-6 with TRBJ2-7; no firm D call. The CDR3 covers 13 residues. V lost 7 bases, J lost 0 bases, and 10 bases lay in between. Per germline, CDR1 MNHNY and CDR2 SVGAGI (reference sequence). The CDR3 region is CASMMTVSYEQYF. Written as DNA, the CDR3 is TGTGCCAGCATGATGACGGTCTCCTACGAGCAGTACTTC.

This clone was seen only once. The chain uses TRBV7-9 and TRBJ2-1; weak D call: TRBD2 (5 bases). The V end was cut by 5 bases, the J end by 5 bases, with 13 bases between. Germline CDR1 reads SEHNR; CDR2 reads FQNEAQ (reference sequence). The CDR3 sequence is 14 residues long. The CDR3 coding sequence is TGTGCCAGCAGCCCCGGCGGGTCCCACAATGAGCAGTTCTTC. Protein product: CASSPGGSHNEQFF. Drawing the rest from reference TRBV7-9 and TRBJ2-1, the complete variable domain is DTGVSQNPRHKITKRGQNVTFRCDPISEHNRLYWYRQTLGQGPEFLTYFQNEAQLEKSRLLSDRFSAERPKGSFSTLEIQRTEQGDSAMYLCASSPGGSHNEQFFGPGTRLTVL.

The V and J genes are TRBV7-2 and TRBJ2-2; 7 bases are shared with TRBD1. Per germline, CDR1 SGHTA and CDR2 FQGNSA. This CDR3 spans 15 amino acids. The V and J ends lost 2 bases and 2 bases, in that order; junction bases with no gene match: 2. The CDR3 DNA follows: TGTGCCAGCAGCTTAAGACAGGGAAACACCGGGGAGCTGTTTTTT. Its translation: CASSLRQGNTGELFF.

The J gene is TRBJ1-3, the V gene TRBV6-5; D remains ambiguous. CDR1 is MNHEY, CDR2 SVGAGI, per germline. The V and J ends lost 7 bases and 0 bases respectively, with 10 bases between them. CDR3 size: 14 residues. The CDR3 region is CASTQQSSGNTIYF. The CDR3 DNA reads TGTGCCAGCACTCAACAGAGCTCTGGAAACACCATATATTTT.

The V and J genes are TRBV14 and TRBJ2-3; D is unclear. V was clipped by 1 base and J by 6 bases, with 17 bases between them. Germline assignment: CDR1 SGHDN and CDR2 FVKESK. CDR3 length: 16 residues. The CDR3 sequence is CASSQGIQKLTDTQYF. The CDR3 DNA follows: TGTGCCAGCAGCCAAGGAATTCAGAAGCTCACCGATACGCAGTATTTT. Variable domain in full (rest from reference TRBV14 and TRBJ2-3): EAGVTQFPSHSVIEKGQTVTLRCDPISGHDNLYWYRRVMGKEIKFLLHFVKESKQDESGMPNNRFLAERTGGTYSTLKVQPAELEDSGVYFCASSQGIQKLTDTQYFGPGTRLTVL.

The chain combines TRBV5-1 with TRBJ1-1; 7 nucleotides align to TRBD1. There are 16 residues in the CDR3. CDR1 is SGHRS, CDR2 YFSETQ, per germline. With 4 bases clipped from V and 0 bases from J, the junction kept 9 bases outside the gene matches. This CDR3 reads CASSQGQHRLNTEAFF. The CDR3 DNA follows: TGCGCCAGCAGCCAGGGACAGCACAGACTGAACACTGAAGCTTTCTTT.

The J gene is TRBJ1-1, the V gene TRBV7-2, with 7 bases that match TRBD1. CDR3 size: 16 residues. Germline assignment: CDR1 SGHTA and CDR2 FQGNSA. J lost 7 bases, V lost 5 bases, and 16 bases had no gene match. CDR3 nucleotides: TGTGCCAGCAGCGCCCCCTCCGAGGGGGCGATGCTTGAAGCTTTCTTT. Translation: CASSAPSEGAMLEAFF. The whole variable domain, filled in from reference TRBV7-2 and TRBJ1-1, reads GAGVSQSPSNKVTEKGKDVELRCDPISGHTALYWYRQSLGQGLEFLIYFQGNSAPDKSGLPSDRFSAERTGGSVSTLTIQRTQQEDSAVYLCASSAPSEGAMLEAFFGQGTRLTVV.

This sequence joins TRBV29-1 and TRBJ2-1, with D hard to call. V lost 3 bases and J 4 bases, leaving 13 bases between the germline ends. Germline V CDR1 and CDR2: SQVTM, ANQGSEA. The CDR3 totals 14 residues. The DNA for the CDR3 is TGCAGCGTTGAGCTCGCCGTTCTTTACAATGAGCAGTTCTTC. This codes for CSVELAVLYNEQFF.

The chain joins TRBV5-4 to TRBJ2-1, with 8 nucleotides matching TRBD2. The CDR3 has 15 amino acids. CDR1 and CDR2 (germline): SGHNT, YYREEE (reference sequence). V dropped 4 bases and J dropped 9; count of bases not matched to a gene: 12. In nucleotides, the CDR3 is TGTGCCAGCAGCGCTCGTAGCGGGGCCGCCGGTGAGCAGTTCTTC. Its protein is CASSARSGAAGEQFF. The variable domain in full, with the rest retrieved from reference TRBV5-4 and TRBJ2-1, is ETGVTQSPTHLIKTRGQQVTLRCSSQSGHNTVSWYQQALGQGPQFIFQYYREEENGRGNFPPRFSGLQFPNYSSELNVNALELDDSALYLCASSARSGAAGEQFFGPGTRLTVL.

The CDR3 loop is CASSFISGANVLTF. Written as DNA, the CDR3 is TGTGCCAGCAGTTTTATCTCTGGGGCCAACGTCCTGACTTTC. The genes are TRBV27 and TRBJ2-6, with no clear D. CDR3 length equals 14 residues. Per germline, CDR1 MNHEY and CDR2 SMNVEV (reference sequence). Trimming took 3 bases from V and 0 from J, leaving 3 bases between them.

This chain links TRBV18 with TRBJ1-3, with a tentative D call TRBD1 (5 bases). The CDR3 contains 15 residues. Germline V gives CDR1 KGHSH, CDR2 LQKENI. Trimming pared 5 bases from V and 0 bases from J, leaving 11 bases between. CDR3 nucleotide sequence: TGTGCCAGCTCAAAGGACATCAGCTCTGGAAACACCATATATTTT. Its protein product is CASSKDISSGNTIYF.

The gene calls are TRBV5-1 and TRBJ1-1; D may be TRBD1 (5 bases). There are 15 residues in the CDR3. CDR1 is SGHRS and CDR2 is YFSETQ in the germline V gene. V lost 2 bases and J lost 3, with 14 bases in between. CDR3 nucleotide sequence: TGCGCCAGCAGCTTCTCGTCAGGGAAAGACACTGAAGCTTTCTTT. The encoded protein is CASSFSSGKDTEAFF.

The CDR3 region is CASSQEDRGYEQYF. CDR3 bases: TGTGCCAGCAGCCAAGAGGACAGGGGCTACGAGCAGTACTTC. This chain connects TRBV14 to TRBJ2-7, with TRBD1 identical over 9 bases. Germline assignment: CDR1 SGHDN and CDR2 FVKESK. V dropped 0 bases and J dropped 3; count of bases not matched to a gene: 0. This CDR3 is 14 amino acids long.

This clone was counted once. The chain recombines TRBV30 with TRBJ2-7; no reliable D call. This CDR3 is built from 11 residues. Per germline, CDR1 GTSNPN and CDR2 SVGIG (reference sequence). V lost 4 bases and J lost 2, with 6 bases in between. CDR3 protein: CAWTGTYEQYF. For the CDR3, the DNA is TGTGCCTGGACAGGTACCTACGAGCAGTACTTC. Supplemented by reference TRBV30 and TRBJ2-7, the full variable domain reads SQTIHQWPATLVQPVGSPLSLECTVEGTSNPNLYWYRQAAGRGLQLLFYSVGIGQISSEVPQNLSASRPQDRQFILSSKKLLLSDSGFYLCAWTGTYEQYFGPGTRLTVT.